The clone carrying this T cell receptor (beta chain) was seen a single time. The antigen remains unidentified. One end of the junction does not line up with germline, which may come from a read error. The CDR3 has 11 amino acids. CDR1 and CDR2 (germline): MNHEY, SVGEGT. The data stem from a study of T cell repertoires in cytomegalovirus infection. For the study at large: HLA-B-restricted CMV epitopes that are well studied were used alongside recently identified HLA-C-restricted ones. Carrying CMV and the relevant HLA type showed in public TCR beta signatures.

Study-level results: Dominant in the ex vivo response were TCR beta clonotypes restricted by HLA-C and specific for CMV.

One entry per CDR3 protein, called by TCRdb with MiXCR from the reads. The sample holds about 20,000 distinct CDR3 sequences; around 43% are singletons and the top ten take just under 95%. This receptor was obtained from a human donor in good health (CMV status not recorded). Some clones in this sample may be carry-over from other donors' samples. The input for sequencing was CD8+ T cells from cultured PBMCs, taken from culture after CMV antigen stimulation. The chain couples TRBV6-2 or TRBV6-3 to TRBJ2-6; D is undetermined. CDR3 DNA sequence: TGTGTCAGCAGTCACTCCAACGTCCTGACTTTC. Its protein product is CVSSHSNVLTF.